Shown below are 19 T cell receptor beta chains from a single sample sequenced in a study of human T cells and chemical hapten exposure. Time point described: patch test 1, 2 weeks after DPC sensitization. Treatment indicated: therapeutic diphenylcyclopropenone sensitization with weekly scalp DPC. TCRdb reprocessed the RACE reads via MiXCR and lists one record per CDR3 protein. The repertoire holds around 99,000 distinct CDR3 sequences, with 12% as singletons. The material sequenced was whole blood, taken in connection with sensitization to the hapten diphenylcyclopropenone (DPC). The receptors shown here come from a woman between 40 and 55 years old with alopecia areata. Some clones in this sample may be carry-over from other donors' samples.

This clonotype was counted between two and nine times. V is TRBV7-2 and J is TRBJ2-3; 10 bases agree with TRBD2. CDR1 is SGHTA and CDR2 is FQGNSA in the germline V gene. J was trimmed by 2 bases and V by 2 bases; bases with no gene match: 4. The CDR3 loop spans 16 amino acids. The CDR3 region is CASSLILAGTTDTQYF. The CDR3, as DNA: TGTGCCAGCAGCTTAATACTAGCGGGAACCACAGATACGCAGTATTTT.

CDR3: CASRVGGGLSYEQYF. CDR3 DNA sequence: TGTGCCAGCCGTGTGGGCGGAGGACTTTCCTACGAGCAGTACTTC. The rearrangement uses TRBV28 and TRBJ2-7, with D possibly matching TRBD2 (5 bases). The CDR3 totals 15 residues. Trimming removed 8 bases at V and 1 base at J, with 18 bases between. The germline V gene encodes CDR1 MDHEN and CDR2 SYDVKM.

This clonotype has more than one count but fewer than ten. CDR3 nucleotides: TGTGCCAGCAGCGACGGGAATGGCAAAAACATTCAGTACTTC. Translation: CASSDGNGKNIQYF. The J gene is TRBJ2-4, the V gene TRBV5-4; D possibly corresponds to TRBD2 (5 bases). Germline V gene data show CDR1 as SGHNT and CDR2 as YYREEE (reference sequence). This CDR3 is 14 amino acids long. Trimming took off 4 bases at V and 3 bases at J, with 11 bases between the two ends.

Many counts were recorded for this clonotype. The chain carries TRBV20-1 and TRBJ1-1; D perhaps matches TRBD1 (6 bases). The CDR3 consists of 13 residues. The V end lost 2 bases, the J end lost 11 bases, and 18 bases lay between the germline ends. In germline, CDR1 is DFQATT, CDR2 SNEGSKA (reference sequence). CDR3 loop: CSARHTTQRGAFF. Here the CDR3 DNA reads TGCAGTGCTAGACACACTACCCAGAGGGGGGCTTTCTTT.

The chain combines TRBV7-9 with TRBJ2-6, with 13 bases that match TRBD2. Germline lookup yields CDR1 SEHNR and CDR2 FQNEAQ (reference sequence). This CDR3 has 19 amino acids. After removal of 5 bases from V and 0 bases from J, the junction contained 7 bases not matched to a gene. The CDR3 loop reads CASSPPWTSGSSGANVLTF. The DNA of the CDR3 is TGTGCCAGCAGCCCTCCCTGGACTAGCGGGAGCTCTGGGGCCAACGTCCTGACTTTC.

The table lists this clonotype with a few counts. The genes are TRBV20-1 and TRBJ2-1; 11 nucleotides align to TRBD2. The V and J ends lost 8 bases and 6 bases, in that order; junction bases with no gene match: 12. Germline assignment: CDR1 DFQATT and CDR2 SNEGSKA (reference sequence). The CDR3 runs 15 residues. This CDR3 is CSPALAGGTGNEQFF. Written as DNA, the CDR3 is TGCAGTCCAGCCCTAGCGGGAGGAACGGGCAATGAGCAGTTCTTC.

This clonotype was counted a few times. The chain uses TRBV29-1 and TRBJ2-3; maybe TRBD2 (6 bases). The CDR3 loop spans 15 amino acids. Trimming left V 7 bases short and J 1 base short, with 18 bases between. The germline V gene has CDR1 SQVTM and CDR2 ANQGSEA. CDR3 sequence: CSAVTGEAGTDTQYF. CDR3 sequence (DNA): TGCAGCGCCGTAACGGGGGAAGCGGGCACAGATACGCAGTATTTT.

This clonotype was detected a few times. The genes are TRBV6-6 and TRBJ1-4; 7 nucleotides match TRBD1. J lost 8 bases, V lost 4 bases, and 10 bases had no gene match. This CDR3 has 15 residues. Germline V CDR1 and CDR2: MNHNY, SVGAGI (reference sequence). Here the CDR3 reads CASSSTTGMIEKLFF. The CDR3 bases are TGTGCCAGCAGTTCTACGACAGGGATGATCGAAAAACTGTTTTTT.

This clonotype was detected a few times. J is TRBJ2-2 and V is TRBV6-1; the D is unclear. The CDR3 contains 15 residues. V dropped 2 bases and J dropped 3 bases, with 10 bases sitting between them. Germline CDR1 reads MNHNS; CDR2 reads SASEGT. In DNA form, the CDR3 reads TGTGCCAGCAGTGAAAATGTGCTTTACACCGGGGAGCTGTTTTTT. It translates to CASSENVLYTGELFF.

This clonotype was seen at least ten times. The chain has TRBV18 and TRBJ2-6; possibly TRBD2 for D (5 bases). V lost 5 bases to trimming and J lost 1 base, with 6 bases between them. The V gene's germline CDR1 is KGHSH and CDR2 LQKENI. The CDR3 runs 14 residues. CDR3 amino acids: CASSGGSGANVLTF. The CDR3 nucleotides are TGTGCCAGCTCAGGCGGGTCTGGGGCCAACGTCCTGACTTTC.

The chain couples TRBV18 to TRBJ1-4; D is possibly TRBD1 (5 bases). The CDR3 covers 13 residues. Germline V gene data show CDR1 as KGHSH and CDR2 as LQKENI. V was trimmed by 3 bases and J by 5 bases, leaving 7 bases between them. CDR3 residues: CASSPGLNEKLFF. The CDR3 nucleotides read TGTGCCAGCTCACCGGGACTCAATGAAAAACTGTTTTTT.

This chain connects TRBV28 to TRBJ2-2; TRBD1 agrees at 12 bases. CDR1 MDHEN and CDR2 SYDVKM come from the germline V gene. J gave up 4 bases and V 6 bases, and 3 bases lay outside the gene matches. CDR3 size: 15 residues. The CDR3 DNA follows: TGTGCCAGCAGCGGGACAGGGGGCAGCACCGGGGAGCTGTTTTTT. It specifies CASSGTGGSTGELFF. Variable domain in full (rest from reference TRBV28 and TRBJ2-2): DVKVTQSSRYLVKRTGEKVFLECVQDMDHENMFWYRQDPGLGLRLIYFSYDVKMKEKGDIPEGYSVSREKKERFSLILESASTNQTSMYLCASSGTGGSTGELFFGEGSRLTVL.

The chain uses TRBV5-1 and TRBJ1-1, with 9 bases that match TRBD1. Germline V gene data show CDR1 as SGHRS and CDR2 as YFSETQ. The CDR3 totals 15 residues. J gave up 1 base and V 2 bases, and 3 bases lay outside the gene matches. CDR3: CASSFTGGSNTEAFF. CDR3 DNA: TGCGCCAGCAGCTTCACAGGGGGCTCGAACACTGAAGCTTTCTTT.

This clonotype was detected ten times or more. This rearrangement joins TRBV18 to TRBJ1-1; perhaps TRBD1 as D (5 bases). The germline V gene encodes CDR1 KGHSH and CDR2 LQKENI. Trimming took 9 bases from V and 5 from J, leaving 19 bases between them. The length of the CDR3 is 14 residues. The CDR3 bases are TGTGCCAGTTCTAGTTCAGGGATGGGGACTGAAGCTTTCTTT. It encodes CASSSSGMGTEAFF.

This clonotype was observed a handful of times. V gene TRBV20-1 combines with J gene TRBJ2-7; TRBD1 agrees at 12 bases. CDR1 is DFQATT and CDR2 is SNEGSKA in the germline V gene (reference sequence). V lost 5 bases, J lost 7 bases, and 6 bases stayed unmatched. CDR3 length: 13 residues. DNA for the CDR3: TGCAGTGCTTCCGGGACAGGGGGCCGTGAGCAGTACTTC. It encodes CSASGTGGREQYF.

This clonotype has more than one count but fewer than ten. J is TRBJ1-3 and V is TRBV29-1; no reliable D call. The ends were cut back, 6 bases at V and 2 bases at J, with 8 bases in the middle. Germline CDR1 is SQVTM and CDR2 is ANQGSEA. The CDR3 spans 12 residues. The CDR3 spells CSVRTAGNTIYF. CDR3 coding DNA: TGCAGCGTGCGGACTGCTGGAAACACCATATATTTT.

The V gene is TRBV6-2 or TRBV6-3, the J gene TRBJ2-1; D is perhaps TRBD2 (6 bases). CDR3 size: 11 residues. Trimming stripped 9 bases from V and 12 bases from J, with 15 bases between. The germline V gene has CDR1 MNHEY and CDR2 SVGEGT. The CDR3 coding sequence is TGTGCCAGTGGCGGGGTCCTGGGGCAGTTCTTC. Translation: CASGGVLGQFF.

The chain couples TRBV6-5 to TRBJ2-7, with TRBD2 matching 9 bases. V was pared by 6 bases and J by 5 bases, with 11 bases of the junction left unmatched. CDR1 and CDR2 from the germline V gene are MNHEY and SVGAGI. The CDR3 is 15 amino acids. CDR3 protein: CASSWVSGSTHEQYF. CDR3 nucleotide sequence: TGTGCCAGCAGCTGGGTTAGCGGGAGCACTCACGAGCAGTACTTC.

V usage is TRBV28 and J usage is TRBJ1-2, with TRBD1 matching 7 bases. Unmatched junction bases numbered 12, after V lost 4 bases and J lost 4 bases. Germline assignment: CDR1 MDHEN and CDR2 SYDVKM. The CDR3 has 16 amino acids. The CDR3 sequence: CASSSPPTGRRYGYTF. CDR3 in DNA: TGTGCCAGCAGTTCACCCCCGACAGGGAGACGCTATGGCTACACCTTC.